What follows describes a single T cell receptor (beta chain). What it binds is unknown. The entry originates in a study of T cell responses to AZD1222 COVID-19 vaccine. Generated by immunoSEQ multiplex PCR, the TCRdb table keeps only in-frame clones and is missing some. This repertoire shows about 120,000 clones, roughly 91% found once; its top ten account for roughly 7%. Findings and limits, study-wide: Spike-specific TCR breadth and depth grew following two AZD1222 doses.

V shed 8 bases and J 6 bases; nucleotides not matched to a gene: 10. The CDR3 is 14 amino acids. Per the germline V gene, CDR1 is MDHEN and CDR2 is SYDVKM. This sample comprised peripheral blood, obtained 28 days after the second AZD1222 dose. This sequence joins TRBV28 and TRBJ1-2, with 9 bases identical to TRBD1. The sequence derives from an adult who received the AZD1222 COVID-19 vaccine. CDR3 protein: CASLPWGQGHGYTF. The CDR3, as DNA: TGTGCCAGCCTCCCTTGGGGACAGGGCCATGGCTACACCTTC.